The 3 T cell receptor beta chains listed next were all sequenced from one sample in a study of blood T cell repertoires in COVID-19. Only in-frame clones appear in the TCRdb table, and some are missing; sequencing was by immunoSEQ multiplex PCR. The sample gives 130,000 to 150,000 clones, approximately 90% of which show up once; 13% is in the top ten. What was sequenced was peripheral blood. Receptors were obtained from a young man with COVID-19, enrolled during active disease.

V usage is TRBV19 and J usage is TRBJ1-5; tentative D call: TRBD1 (6 bases). CDR1 is LNHDA, CDR2 SQIVND, per germline (reference sequence). The V gene lost 5 bases and the J gene lost 0 bases, with 17 bases spanning the gap. The length of the CDR3 is 17 residues. CDR3 sequence (DNA): TGTGCCAGTAGTGATGTGCCTACAGGGAATAGCAATCAGCCCCAGCATTTT. Translated, it gives CASSDVPTGNSNQPQHF.

This clone was observed once. CDR3 in DNA: TGTGCCAGCAGTTCGGGGTTTCGCAATCAGCCCCAGCATTTT. As protein: CASSSGFRNQPQHF. The chain combines TRBV6-5 with TRBJ1-5, with D uncertain. CDR3 length: 14 amino acids. V lost 4 bases, J lost 2 bases, and 9 bases lay in between. CDR1 and CDR2 from the germline V gene are MNHEY and SVGAGI.

The chain couples TRBV29-1 to TRBJ1-1; D unresolved. Trimming pared 3 bases from V and 1 base from J, leaving 9 bases between. The CDR3 totals 13 residues. CDR1 is SQVTM and CDR2 is ANQGSEA in the germline V gene. The CDR3 loop reads CSVDDGKNTEAFF. CDR3 DNA: TGCAGCGTTGACGACGGGAAGAACACTGAAGCTTTCTTT. Variable domain in full (rest from reference TRBV29-1 and TRBJ1-1): SAVISQKPSRDICQRGTSLTIQCQVDSQVTMMFWYRQQPGQSLTLIATANQGSEATYESGFVIDKFPISRPNLTFSTLTVSNMSPEDSSIYLCSVDDGKNTEAFFGQGTRLTVV.